These T cell receptor beta chains were read from a single sample in a study of beta chain features in type 1 diabetes. The assay was immunoSEQ multiplex PCR, and TCRdb's table has in-frame clones only and misses some. The sample has 120,000 to 150,000 clones; around 51% are singletons. The source material was Tregs from blood. The receptor source for this set is a man younger than 30 in good health. CDR3s include the opening cysteine and the closing phenylalanine or tryptophan.

TRBJ2-1	TRBV7-2	CASSLVGRANEQFF
TRBJ2-1	TRBV6-5	CASSYSKGSGGNEQFF
TRBJ2-7	TRBV28	CASTAQGIDEQYF
TRBJ2-1	TRBV7-3	CASTIAGGQGNEQFF
TRBJ2-7	TRBV2	CASSPDRDNYEQYF
TRBJ2-1	TRBV7-2	CASSFRQGNEQFF
TRBJ2-7	TRBV6-1	CASSGSLAGGREQYF
TRBJ2-1	TRBV25-1	CASSTSGGNNEQFF
TRBJ1-1	TRBV5-1	CASSFPGRTEAFF
TRBJ2-5	TRBV2	CASSSRDRKETQYF
TRBJ1-6	TRBV28	CASSAGASYNSPLHF
TRBJ2-1	TRBV7-2	CASSLRQAGIQFF
TRBJ1-5	TRBV10-3	CAISATEDSNQPQHF
TRBJ2-7	TRBV7-8	CASSSRGSQYF
TRBJ1-6	TRBV7-2	CASSTGISPLHF
TRBJ1-5	TRBV19	CASSDDRAPRNQPQHF
TRBJ2-7	TRBV7-8	CASRSRPGSYEQYF
TRBJ2-2	TRBV9	CASSGPVTGGYTGELFF
TRBJ2-4	TRBV5-4	CASSLAGSSKNIQYF
TRBJ1-5	TRBV28	CASSSAGLNQPQHF